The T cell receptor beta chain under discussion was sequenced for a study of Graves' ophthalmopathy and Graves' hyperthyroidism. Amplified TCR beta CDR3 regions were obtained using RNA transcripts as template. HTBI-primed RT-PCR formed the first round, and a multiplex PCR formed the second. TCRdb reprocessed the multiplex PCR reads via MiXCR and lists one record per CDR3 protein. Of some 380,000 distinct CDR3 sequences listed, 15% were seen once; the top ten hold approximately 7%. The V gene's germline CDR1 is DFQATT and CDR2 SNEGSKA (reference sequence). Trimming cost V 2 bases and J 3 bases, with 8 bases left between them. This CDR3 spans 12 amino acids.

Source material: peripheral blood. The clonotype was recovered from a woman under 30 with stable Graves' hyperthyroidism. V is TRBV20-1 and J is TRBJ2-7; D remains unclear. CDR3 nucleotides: TGCAGTGCTAGATCCGATGGCTACGAGCAGTACTTC. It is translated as CSARSDGYEQYF.